This paragraph covers one TCR beta chain sequence. Assay: immunoSEQ multiplex PCR; the TCRdb copy retains only in-frame clones and omits some. The sample includes 150,000 to 180,000 clones, 76% of them seen just once. Trimming removed 1 base from V and 9 bases from J, with 10 bases in between. This CDR3 comprises 14 residues. Germline CDR1 reads SGHDN; CDR2 reads FVKESK. This entry comes from a study of blood T cell repertoires in COVID-19. Overall study context: The United States, Italy and Spain were the sources of the acute and convalescent COVID-19 samples.

Material: peripheral blood. The TCR was taken from an elderly woman with acute or convalescent COVID-19. The chain couples TRBV14 to TRBJ1-6, with D possibly TRBD1 on 5 matching bases. CDR3 sequence: CASSQVQGSSPLHF. The CDR3 region has the DNA TGTGCCAGCAGCCAAGTTCAGGGAAGTTCACCCCTCCACTTT.